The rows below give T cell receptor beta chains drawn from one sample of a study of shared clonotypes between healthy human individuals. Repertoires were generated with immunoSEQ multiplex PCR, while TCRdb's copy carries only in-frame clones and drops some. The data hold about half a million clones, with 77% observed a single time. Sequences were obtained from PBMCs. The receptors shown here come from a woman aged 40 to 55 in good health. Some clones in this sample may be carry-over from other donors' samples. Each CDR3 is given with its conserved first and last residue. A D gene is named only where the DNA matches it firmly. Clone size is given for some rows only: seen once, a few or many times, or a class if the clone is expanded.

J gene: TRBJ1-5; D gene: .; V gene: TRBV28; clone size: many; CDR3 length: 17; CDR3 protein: CASSLLKIGYSNQPQHF; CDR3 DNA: TGTGCCAGCAGTTTGCTCAAGATCGGGTATAGCAATCAGCCCCAGCATTTT
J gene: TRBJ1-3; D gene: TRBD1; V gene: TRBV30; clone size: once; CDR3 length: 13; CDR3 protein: CAYDRASGNTIYF; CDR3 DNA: TGTGCCTACGACAGGGCCTCTGGAAACACCATATATTTT
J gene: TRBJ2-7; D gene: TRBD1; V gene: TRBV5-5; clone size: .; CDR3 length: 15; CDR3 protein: CASSSSDRGRYEQYF; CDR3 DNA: TGTGCCAGCAGCTCCTCTGACAGGGGAAGATACGAGCAGTACTTC
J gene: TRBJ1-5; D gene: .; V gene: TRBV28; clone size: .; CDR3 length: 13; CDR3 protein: CATIYTGRQPQHF; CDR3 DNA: TGTGCCACTATATACACGGGCCGTCAGCCCCAGCATTTT
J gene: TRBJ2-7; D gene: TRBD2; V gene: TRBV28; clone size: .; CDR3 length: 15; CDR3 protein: CASSFLAGGTYEQYF; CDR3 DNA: TGTGCCAGCAGTTTCCTAGCGGGAGGTACCTACGAGCAGTACTTC
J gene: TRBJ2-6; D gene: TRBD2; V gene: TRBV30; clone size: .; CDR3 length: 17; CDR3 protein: CAGRAGAGVSGANVLTF; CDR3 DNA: TGTGCCGGGAGGGCGGGAGCGGGAGTCTCTGGGGCCAACGTCCTGACTTTC
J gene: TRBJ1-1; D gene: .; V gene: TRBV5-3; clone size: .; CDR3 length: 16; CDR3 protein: CARSPHWSHERTEAFF; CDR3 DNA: TGTGCCAGAAGCCCCCACTGGTCCCATGAGCGCACTGAAGCTTTCTTT
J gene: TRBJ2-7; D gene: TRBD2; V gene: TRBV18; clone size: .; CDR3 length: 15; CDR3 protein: CASSRSGLGNYEQYF; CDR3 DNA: TGTGCCAGCTCACGCTCGGGACTAGGGAACTACGAGCAGTACTTC
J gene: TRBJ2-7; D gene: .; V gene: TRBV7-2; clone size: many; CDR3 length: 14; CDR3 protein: CASSPDRTSYEQYF; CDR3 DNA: TGTGCCAGCAGCCCCGATCGGACATCATACGAGCAGTACTTC
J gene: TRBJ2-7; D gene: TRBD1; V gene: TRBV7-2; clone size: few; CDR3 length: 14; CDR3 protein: CASSLYRGGHEQYF; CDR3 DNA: TGTGCCAGCAGCCTTTACAGGGGTGGCCACGAGCAGTACTTC
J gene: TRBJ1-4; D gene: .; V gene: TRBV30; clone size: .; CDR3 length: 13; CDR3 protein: CAWSEGLNEKLFF; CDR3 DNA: TGTGCCTGGAGTGAGGGGTTAAATGAAAAACTGTTTTTT
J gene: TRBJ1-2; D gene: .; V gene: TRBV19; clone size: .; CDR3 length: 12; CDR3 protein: CASSIRLYGYTF; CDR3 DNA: TGTGCCAGTAGTATACGACTCTATGGCTACACCTTC
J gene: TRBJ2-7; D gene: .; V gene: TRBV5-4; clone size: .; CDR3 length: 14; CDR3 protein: CASSLSISSYEQYF; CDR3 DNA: TGTGCCAGCAGCTTGAGCATCAGTTCCTACGAGCAGTACTTC
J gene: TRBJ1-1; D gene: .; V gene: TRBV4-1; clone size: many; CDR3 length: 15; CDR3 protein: CASSQGSGGYTEAFF; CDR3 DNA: TGCGCCAGCAGCCAGGGCTCGGGTGGGTACACTGAAGCTTTCTTT
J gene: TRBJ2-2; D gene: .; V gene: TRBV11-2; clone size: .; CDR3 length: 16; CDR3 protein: CASSRRRWDGTGELFF; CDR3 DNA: TGTGCCAGCAGCCGACGGCGGTGGGACGGGACCGGGGAGCTGTTTTTT
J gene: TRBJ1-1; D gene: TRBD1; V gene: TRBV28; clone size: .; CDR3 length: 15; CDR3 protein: CASSSGQGDGTEAFF; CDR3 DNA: TGTGCCAGCAGTTCGGGACAGGGAGATGGAACTGAAGCTTTCTTT
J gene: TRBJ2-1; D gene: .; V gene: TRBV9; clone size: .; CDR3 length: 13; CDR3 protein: CASSDTSSDEQFF; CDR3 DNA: TGTGCCAGCAGCGACACTAGCTCGGATGAGCAGTTCTTC
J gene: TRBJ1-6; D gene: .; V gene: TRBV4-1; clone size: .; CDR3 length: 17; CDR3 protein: CASSQDRRGMRNSPLHF; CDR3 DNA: TGCGCCAGCAGCCAAGATAGGAGGGGAATGAGGAATTCACCCCTCCACTTT
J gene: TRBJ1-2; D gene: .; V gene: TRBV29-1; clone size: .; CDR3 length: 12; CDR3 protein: CSPPDSTLSYTF; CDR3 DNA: TGCAGCCCCCCAGACAGCACTTTGAGCTACACCTTC
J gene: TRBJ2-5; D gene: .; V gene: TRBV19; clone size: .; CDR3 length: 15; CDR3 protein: CASSSYSVSQETQYF; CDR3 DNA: TGTGCCAGTAGTTCTTATAGCGTAAGCCAAGAGACCCAGTACTTC
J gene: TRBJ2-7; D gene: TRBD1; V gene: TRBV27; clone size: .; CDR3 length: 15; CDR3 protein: CASSLGVDRGLSQYF; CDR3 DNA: TGTGCCAGCAGTTTAGGGGTTGACAGGGGCCTCTCTCAGTACTTC
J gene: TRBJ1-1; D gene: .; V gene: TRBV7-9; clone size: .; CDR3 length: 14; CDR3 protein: CASVQSGASTEAFF; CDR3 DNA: TGTGCCAGCGTACAATCGGGGGCAAGCACTGAAGCTTTCTTT
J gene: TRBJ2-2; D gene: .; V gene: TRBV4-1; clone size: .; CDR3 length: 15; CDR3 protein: CASSQDWRGTGELFF; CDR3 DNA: TGCGCCAGCAGCCAAGATTGGCGTGGTACCGGGGAGCTGTTTTTT
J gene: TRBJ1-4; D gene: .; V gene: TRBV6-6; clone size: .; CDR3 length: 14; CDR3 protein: CASSYYLGAEKLFF; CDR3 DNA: TGTGCCAGCAGTTACTATCTGGGTGCTGAAAAACTGTTTTTT
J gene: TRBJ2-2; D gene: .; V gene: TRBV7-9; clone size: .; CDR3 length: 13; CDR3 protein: CASRGVNTGELFF; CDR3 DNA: TGTGCCAGCAGGGGGGTGAACACCGGGGAGCTGTTTTTT
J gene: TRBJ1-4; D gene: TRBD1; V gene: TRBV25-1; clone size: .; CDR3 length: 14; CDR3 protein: CASSPGQGYEKLFF; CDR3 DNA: TGTGCCAGCAGCCCGGGACAGGGTTATGAAAAACTGTTTTTT
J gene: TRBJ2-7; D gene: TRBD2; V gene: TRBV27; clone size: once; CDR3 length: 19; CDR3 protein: CASSSPTGAGTSGTYEQYF; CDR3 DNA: TGTGCCAGCAGTTCACCAACAGGGGCCGGGACTAGCGGGACCTACGAGCAGTACTTC
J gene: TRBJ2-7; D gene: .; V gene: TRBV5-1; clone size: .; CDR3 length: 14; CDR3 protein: CASSGTGSSYEQYF; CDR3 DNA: TGCGCCAGCAGCGGTACAGGGAGCTCCTACGAGCAGTACTTC
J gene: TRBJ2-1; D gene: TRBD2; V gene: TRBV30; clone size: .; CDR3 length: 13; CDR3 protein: CAWNQGSGRAKVF; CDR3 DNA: TGTGCCTGGAACCAGGGGAGCGGGAGGGCCAAGGTCTTC
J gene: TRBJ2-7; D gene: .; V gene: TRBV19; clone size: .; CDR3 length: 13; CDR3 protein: CASSISGGGEQYF; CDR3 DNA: TGTGCCAGTAGTATATCAGGGGGGGGCGAGCAGTACTTC
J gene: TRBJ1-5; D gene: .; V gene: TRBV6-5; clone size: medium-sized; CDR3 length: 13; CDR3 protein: CASSWGANQPQHF; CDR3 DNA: TGTGCCAGCAGTTGGGGGGCTAATCAGCCCCAGCATTTT
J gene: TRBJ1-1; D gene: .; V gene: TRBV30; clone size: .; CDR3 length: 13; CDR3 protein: CAWSETGHTEAFF; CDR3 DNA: TGTGCCTGGAGTGAAACAGGCCACACTGAAGCTTTCTTT
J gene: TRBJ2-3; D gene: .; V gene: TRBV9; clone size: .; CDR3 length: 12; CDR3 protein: CASSGDLYTQYF; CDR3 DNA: TGTGCCAGCAGCGGGGACTTATATACGCAGTATTTT
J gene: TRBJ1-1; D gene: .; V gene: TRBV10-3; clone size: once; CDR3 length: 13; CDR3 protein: CAITAGHRTEAFF; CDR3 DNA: TGTGCCATCACAGCGGGACATCGAACTGAAGCTTTCTTT
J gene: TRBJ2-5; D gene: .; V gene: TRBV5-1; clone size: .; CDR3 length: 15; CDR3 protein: CASAPGASGQETQYF; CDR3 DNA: TGCGCCAGCGCCCCCGGCGCTTCGGGGCAAGAGACCCAGTACTTC
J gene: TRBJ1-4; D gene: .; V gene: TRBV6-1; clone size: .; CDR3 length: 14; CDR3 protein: CASRTNWGSEKLFF; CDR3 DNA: TGTGCCAGCAGGACGAATTGGGGCTCTGAAAAACTGTTTTTT
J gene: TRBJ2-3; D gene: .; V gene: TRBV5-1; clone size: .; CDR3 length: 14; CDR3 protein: CASSLNRPKDTQYF; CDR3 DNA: TGCGCCAGCAGCTTGAACAGGCCGAAGGATACGCAGTATTTT
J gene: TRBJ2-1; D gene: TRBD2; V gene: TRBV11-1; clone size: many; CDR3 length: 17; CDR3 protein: CASSGALSGGKYNEQFF; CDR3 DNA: TGTGCCAGCAGCGGGGCCCTAAGCGGGGGGAAGTACAATGAGCAGTTCTTC
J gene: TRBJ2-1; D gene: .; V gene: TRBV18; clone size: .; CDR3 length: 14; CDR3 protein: CASSPSLGSDEQFF; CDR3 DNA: TGTGCCAGCTCACCGTCACTAGGATCGGATGAGCAGTTCTTC
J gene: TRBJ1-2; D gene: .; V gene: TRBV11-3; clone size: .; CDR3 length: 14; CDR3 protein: CASSLVGRHYGYTF; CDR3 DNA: TGTGCCAGCAGCTTAGTTGGACGGCACTATGGCTACACCTTC
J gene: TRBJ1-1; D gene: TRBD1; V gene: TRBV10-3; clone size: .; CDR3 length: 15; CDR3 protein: CAIGRQGSGNTEAFF; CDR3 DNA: TGTGCCATCGGTCGACAGGGTTCTGGGAACACTGAAGCTTTCTTT